This TCR beta chain is drawn from a study of OX40 agonist ivuxolimab in advanced cancers. Profiling relied on immunoSEQ multiplex PCR, and the TCRdb table lists in-frame clones only, not all of them. The sample includes more than 60,000 clones, roughly four fifths of them seen just once. V shed 0 bases and J shed 8 bases, with 14 bases lying between them. Germline-derived CDR1 and CDR2 are LNHDA and SQIVND (reference sequence). The CDR3 is 15 residues long. The chain joins TRBV19 to TRBJ1-5, with D unresolved. This sample comprised CD4+ or CD8+ T cells sorted from blood, obtained in a trial of the OX40 agonist ivuxolimab. The receptor was isolated from an adult with an advanced solid tumor such as melanoma, head and neck, liver or kidney cancer. This CDR3 is CASSIDIGDPKPQHF. The CDR3 coding sequence is TGTGCCAGTAGTATAGATATTGGCGATCCGAAGCCCCAGCATTTT.